Below, 26 T cell receptor beta chains from the same sample are listed, as sequenced in a study of PD-1 blockade in classical Hodgkin lymphoma. Relapse was seen in all patients after autologous stem cell transplantation, and brentuximab vedotin exposure was variable. CD8+ T cells were isolated from thawed PBMCs by magnetic negative selection. The assay was immunoSEQ multiplex PCR, and TCRdb's table has in-frame clones only and misses some. This sample carries about 27,000 clones, almost 90% of them seen once, and the ten largest clones take approximately 6.3%. Sequenced material: CD8+ T cells from blood, taken at baseline. Every receptor here comes from a human donor with classical Hodgkin lymphoma.

This clone came up once. V and J are TRBV28 and TRBJ1-5; 10 bases map to TRBD1. Per germline, CDR1 MDHEN and CDR2 SYDVKM. The CDR3 contains 15 residues. Germline trimming cut 6 bases from V and 4 bases from J; bases unmatched to any gene: 6. CDR3 sequence (DNA): TGTGCCAGCAGCTACCGGGACAGGGGAAATCAGCCCCAGCATTTT. Residues: CASSYRDRGNQPQHF.

This chain links TRBV13 with TRBJ2-1, with TRBD2 identical over 14 bases. The V gene's germline CDR1 is PRHDT and CDR2 FYEKMQ (reference sequence). CDR3 length: 15 amino acids. The V gene end was trimmed by 4 bases and the J gene end by 6 bases; junction bases not matched to a gene: 2. The CDR3 DNA sequence: TGTGCCAGCAGCTCCGGACTAGCGGGAGGCAATGAGCAGTTCTTC. Encoded protein: CASSSGLAGGNEQFF.

This CDR3 reads CASSSTLGRATYEQYF. CDR3 DNA sequence: TGTGCCAGCAGTTCCACTCTTGGACGGGCAACCTACGAGCAGTACTTC. This chain links TRBV27 with TRBJ2-7; unclear D gene. CDR1 and CDR2 (germline): MNHEY, SMNVEV (reference sequence). Trimming left V 4 bases short and J 2 bases short, with 18 bases between. This CDR3 spans 16 amino acids.

Only one count was recorded for this clone. The rearrangement joins TRBV27 to TRBJ1-3; TRBD1 might be the D (5 bases). The CDR3 has 14 residues. CDR1 and CDR2 (germline): MNHEY, SMNVEV (reference sequence). V shed 4 bases and J shed 2 bases, with 9 bases lying between them. DNA of the CDR3: TGTGCCAGCAGTTATGGGGGAACTGGAAACACCATATATTTT. Its translation is CASSYGGTGNTIYF.

The chain links TRBV19 to TRBJ2-7; 12 nucleotides agree with TRBD2. The junction had 5 bases not matched to a gene; V was cut back by 5 bases and J by 3 bases. CDR1 is LNHDA, CDR2 SQIVND, per germline (reference sequence). CDR3 length equals 15 residues. The CDR3 region is CASSPLAGGFYEQYF. The CDR3 DNA follows: TGTGCCAGTAGTCCCCTAGCGGGAGGGTTCTACGAGCAGTACTTC.

The rearrangement joins TRBV20-1 to TRBJ1-4; unclear D gene. Germline V gene data show CDR1 as DFQATT and CDR2 as SNEGSKA (reference sequence). The length of the CDR3 is 10 residues. V was cut by 7 bases and J by 4 bases, with 4 bases left in between. CDR3 residues: CSVYNEKLFF. CDR3 DNA: TGCAGTGTTTATAATGAAAAACTGTTTTTT.

The chain employs TRBV6-6 and TRBJ1-6; no clear D. CDR1 and CDR2 (germline): MNHNY, SVGAGI (reference sequence). This CDR3 has 15 residues. V was cut by 6 bases and J by 3 bases, with 12 bases left in between. CDR3 nucleotide sequence: TGTGCCAGCAGGGGAATGGGTCGCTATAATTCACCCCTCCACTTT. This gives the protein CASRGMGRYNSPLHF.

The chain couples TRBV27 to TRBJ2-7; D is perhaps TRBD1 or TRBD2 (5 bases each). CDR1 is MNHEY, CDR2 SMNVEV, per germline (reference sequence). The CDR3 runs to 14 residues. V was pared by 5 bases and J by 4 bases, with 15 bases between. DNA of the CDR3: TGTGCCAGCAGTATCCGGGACGGCGGGTACGAGCAGTACTTC. Its translation is CASSIRDGGYEQYF.

The chain recombines TRBV5-6 with TRBJ1-1; no clear D gene. The CDR3 is 13 residues long. Between the trimmed V and J ends, which lost 3 bases and 1 base, there was a span of 7 bases. Germline CDR1 and CDR2: SGHDT and YYEEEE. CDR3 bases: TGTGCCAGCAGCTCTCCCTCGAACACTGAAGCTTTCTTT. Translation gives CASSSPSNTEAFF.

V and J are TRBV28 and TRBJ2-5, with D unresolved. V was trimmed by 2 bases and J by 1 base, leaving 14 bases between them. Germline values: CDR1 MDHEN, CDR2 SYDVKM. This CDR3 is 16 amino acids long. The CDR3, as DNA: TGTGCCAGCAGTTTAGAGCCAGAAAATATCCAAGAGACCCAGTACTTC. Translated: CASSLEPENIQETQYF. Full variable domain (outside the CDR3, taken from reference TRBV28 and TRBJ2-5): DVKVTQSSRYLVKRTGEKVFLECVQDMDHENMFWYRQDPGLGLRLIYFSYDVKMKEKGDIPEGYSVSREKKERFSLILESASTNQTSMYLCASSLEPENIQETQYFGPGTRLLVL.

The chain joins TRBV19 to TRBJ1-2, with D hard to call. The CDR3 loop spans 15 amino acids. CDR1 LNHDA and CDR2 SQIVND come from the germline V gene (reference sequence). Trimming stripped 3 bases from V and 5 bases from J, with 16 bases between. The CDR3 region has the DNA TGTGCCAGTAGTATTCTCCACCTCCCCAAGTATGGCTACACCTTC. It specifies CASSILHLPKYGYTF. The whole variable domain, filled in from reference TRBV19 and TRBJ1-2, reads DGGITQSPKYLFRKEGQNVTLSCEQNLNHDAMYWYRQDPGQGLRLIYYSQIVNDFQKGDIAEGYSVSREKKESFPLTVTSAQKNPTAFYLCASSILHLPKYGYTFGSGTRLTVV.

V gene TRBV6-1 combines with J gene TRBJ1-5, with TRBD1 as a possible D gene (5 bases). V lost 6 bases and J lost 5, with 11 bases in between. The CDR3 covers 13 residues. The V gene's germline CDR1 is MNHNS and CDR2 SASEGT. The chain's CDR3 is CASSTRVYQPQHF. DNA for the CDR3: TGTGCCAGCAGCACCAGGGTTTATCAGCCCCAGCATTTT.

The chain uses TRBV27 and TRBJ2-1; 9 nucleotides align to TRBD2. CDR3 size: 17 residues. From germline, CDR1 is MNHEY and CDR2 SMNVEV (reference sequence). The V gene end was trimmed by 3 bases and the J gene end by 2 bases; junction bases not matched to a gene: 8. This chain's CDR3 is CASSFSWGGRAYNEQFF. In DNA, the CDR3 is TGTGCCAGCAGTTTCTCCTGGGGCGGGAGGGCCTACAATGAGCAGTTCTTC.

The chain carries TRBV11-2 and TRBJ2-5; 9 positions match TRBD2. J was trimmed by 4 bases and V by 0 bases; bases with no gene match: 6. The CDR3 has 16 amino acids. Germline CDR1 and CDR2: SGHAT and FQNNGV. This chain's CDR3 is CASSLDDGSGRETQYF. The CDR3 coding sequence is TGTGCCAGCAGCTTAGATGATGGTAGCGGGAGAGAGACCCAGTACTTC.

In DNA, the CDR3 is TGTGCCACCTCGTCAGGGGTGGATGGCTACACCTTC. Translating it yields CATSSGVDGYTF. The chain employs TRBV2 and TRBJ1-2; D possibly corresponds to TRBD1 (6 bases). The CDR3 contains 12 residues. Germline CDR1 and CDR2: SNHLY and FYNNEI. Trimming took off 10 bases at V and 6 bases at J, with 15 bases between the two ends.

The chain links TRBV14 to TRBJ2-2; D is uncertain. Looked up from germline, CDR1 is SGHDN and CDR2 is FVKESK. The CDR3 has 14 residues. V dropped 3 bases and J dropped 6 bases, with 11 bases sitting between them. CDR3 loop: CASSQLERAGELFF. CDR3 DNA sequence: TGTGCCAGCAGCCAGTTGGAAAGGGCCGGGGAGCTGTTTTTT.

The V call is TRBV5-4, the J call TRBJ1-2; 8 bases agree with TRBD1. The CDR3 sequence is 17 residues long. Germline CDR1 and CDR2: SGHNT and YYREEE (reference sequence). Losses at the gene ends were 5 bases for V and 0 bases for J; bases not matched to a gene: 12. The CDR3 region has the DNA TGTGCCAGCAGGAAAACAGGGGGGGGACCAACTAACTATGGCTACACCTTC. It specifies CASRKTGGGPTNYGYTF. The full variable domain, its missing parts supplied by reference TRBV5-4 and TRBJ1-2, is ETGVTQSPTHLIKTRGQQVTLRCSSQSGHNTVSWYQQALGQGPQFIFQYYREEENGRGNFPPRFSGLQFPNYSSELNVNALELDDSALYLCASRKTGGGPTNYGYTFGSGTRLTVV.

The rearrangement uses TRBV9 and TRBJ2-7; 8 bases map to TRBD1. The CDR3 has 14 residues. The germline V gene has CDR1 SGDLS and CDR2 YYNGEE. V lost 1 base and J lost 1; bases outside the gene matches: 1. For the CDR3, the DNA is TGTGCCAGCAGCGTACAGGGGGCTTCCTACGAGCAGTACTTC. Translating it yields CASSVQGASYEQYF.

The chain recombines TRBV5-4 with TRBJ2-7, with 8 bases matching TRBD1. V was clipped by 4 bases and J by 2 bases; unmatched bases: 11. Germline V gene sequence: CDR1 SGHNT, CDR2 YYREEE (reference sequence). This CDR3 has 16 amino acids. The CDR3: CASSLSGGTGTYEQYF. CDR3 coding DNA: TGTGCCAGCAGCCTAAGTGGGGGGACAGGTACCTACGAGCAGTACTTC.

The V gene is TRBV7-9, the J gene TRBJ2-1, with TRBD2 matching over 12 bases. The CDR3 loop spans 16 amino acids. V was clipped by 4 bases and J by 5 bases; unmatched bases: 6. From germline, CDR1 is SEHNR and CDR2 FQNEAQ (reference sequence). Here the CDR3 reads CASSSWTSGTNNEQFF. CDR3 nucleotide sequence: TGTGCCAGCAGCTCCTGGACTAGCGGGACCAACAATGAGCAGTTCTTC.

This rearrangement joins TRBV5-1 to TRBJ2-1; no definite D call. This CDR3 contains 15 residues. V was shortened by 0 bases and J by 5 bases, with 12 bases between the two germline ends. Germline V lookup: CDR1 SGHRS, CDR2 YFSETQ. This CDR3 is CASSLDYLPHNEQFF. DNA of the CDR3: TGCGCCAGCAGCTTGGACTATCTCCCACACAATGAGCAGTTCTTC.

The genes are TRBV4-1 and TRBJ1-1, with a weak D call TRBD1 (5 bases). The CDR3 runs 15 residues. The V and J ends lost 1 base and 3 bases respectively, with 12 bases between them. CDR1 and CDR2 (germline): MGHRA, YSYEKL. The CDR3 spells CASSQGLGHYTEAFF. In nucleotides, the CDR3 is TGCGCCAGCAGCCAAGGTCTCGGACATTACACTGAAGCTTTCTTT.

The chain recombines TRBV28 with TRBJ2-1; 8 bases are shared with TRBD2. The CDR3 consists of 17 residues. Trimming cost V 6 bases and J 1 base; bases outside gene matches: 11. Germline assignment: CDR1 MDHEN and CDR2 SYDVKM. The CDR3 spells CASSRSTSGLSYNEQFF. In DNA, the CDR3 is TGTGCCAGCAGCCGCTCCACTAGCGGCCTTTCCTACAATGAGCAGTTCTTC.

The chain couples TRBV11-2 to TRBJ1-1, with 8 nucleotides matching TRBD1. Germline lookup yields CDR1 SGHAT and CDR2 FQNNGV. This CDR3 is built from 14 residues. After removal of 7 bases from V and 3 bases from J, the junction contained 7 bases not matched to a gene. CDR3 protein: CASTGGAKYTEAFF. The CDR3 nucleotides are TGTGCCAGCACAGGGGGCGCGAAGTACACTGAAGCTTTCTTT.

The CDR3 nucleotides are TGTGCCAGCAGCTCCTCTCCCTACGAGCAGTACTTC. Its protein product is CASSSSPYEQYF. The genes are TRBV7-9 and TRBJ2-5; no clear D. The last part of the DNA fits TRBJ2-7 better; the J call may be wrong. There are 12 residues in the CDR3. The germline V gene has CDR1 SEHNR and CDR2 FQNEAQ (reference sequence).

The chain uses TRBV19 and TRBJ2-7; 10 bases match TRBD1. Unmatched junction bases numbered 12, after V lost 3 bases and J lost 7 bases. From germline, CDR1 is LNHDA and CDR2 SQIVND (reference sequence). The CDR3 contains 16 residues. The chain's CDR3 is CASSMFPGQGDAEQYF. CDR3 DNA: TGTGCCAGTAGTATGTTTCCTGGACAGGGGGACGCGGAGCAGTACTTC. Full variable domain (missing parts from reference TRBV19 and TRBJ2-7): DGGITQSPKYLFRKEGQNVTLSCEQNLNHDAMYWYRQDPGQGLRLIYYSQIVNDFQKGDIAEGYSVSREKKESFPLTVTSAQKNPTAFYLCASSMFPGQGDAEQYFGPGTRLTVT.